This TCR beta chain was found in a study of blood T cell repertoires in COVID-19. Overall study context: The study drew acute and convalescent COVID-19 samples from the United States, Italy and Spain.

Sequenced by immunoSEQ multiplex PCR; TCRdb stores in-frame clones only, minus some. Here the sample spans some 140,000 clones, around 76% being singletons. Trimming took off 5 bases at V and 0 bases at J, with 14 bases between the two ends. This CDR3 contains 16 residues. Germline V lookup: CDR1 MGHRA, CDR2 YSYEKL. The receptor was derived from a man aged 80 or over with acute or convalescent COVID-19. The chain couples TRBV4-1 to TRBJ1-3, with D unresolved. Sequenced input: peripheral blood. The CDR3: CASSTSETHSGNTIYF. The CDR3 region has the DNA TGCGCCAGCAGCACCTCAGAGACACACTCTGGAAACACCATATATTTT.